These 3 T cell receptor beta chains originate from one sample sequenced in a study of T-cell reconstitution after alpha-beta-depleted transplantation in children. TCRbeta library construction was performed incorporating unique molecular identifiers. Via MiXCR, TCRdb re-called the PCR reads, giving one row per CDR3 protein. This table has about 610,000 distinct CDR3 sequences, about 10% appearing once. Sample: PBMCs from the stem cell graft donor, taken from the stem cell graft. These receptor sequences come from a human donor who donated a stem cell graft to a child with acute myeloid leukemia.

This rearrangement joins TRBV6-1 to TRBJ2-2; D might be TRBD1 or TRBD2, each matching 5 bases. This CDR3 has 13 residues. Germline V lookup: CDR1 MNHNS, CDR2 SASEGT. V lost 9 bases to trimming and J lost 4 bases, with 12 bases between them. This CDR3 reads CARRVGGTGELFF. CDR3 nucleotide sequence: TGTGCCAGGCGGGTTGGGGGCACCGGGGAGCTGTTTTTT.

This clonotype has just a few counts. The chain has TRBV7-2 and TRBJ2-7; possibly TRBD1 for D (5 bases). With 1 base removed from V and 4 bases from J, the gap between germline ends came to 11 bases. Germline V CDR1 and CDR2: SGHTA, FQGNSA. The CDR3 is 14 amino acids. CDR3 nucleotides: TGTGCCAGCAGCTTAGTAGGGGTCTTTTACGAGCAGTACTTC. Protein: CASSLVGVFYEQYF.

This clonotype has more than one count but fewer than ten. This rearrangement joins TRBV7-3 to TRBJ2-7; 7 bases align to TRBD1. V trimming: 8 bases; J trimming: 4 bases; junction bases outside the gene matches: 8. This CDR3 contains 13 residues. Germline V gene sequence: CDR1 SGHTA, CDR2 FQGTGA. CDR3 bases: TGTGCCAGCCGACAGGGTGGAGAGTACGAGCAGTACTTC. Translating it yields CASRQGGEYEQYF. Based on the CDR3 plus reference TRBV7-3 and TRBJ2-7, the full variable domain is GAGVSQTPSNKVTEKGKYVELRCDPISGHTALYWYRQSLGQGPEFLIYFQGTGAADDSGLPNDRFFAVRPEGSVSTLKIQRTERGDSAVYLCASRQGGEYEQYFGPGTRLTVT.